The 20 T cell receptor beta chains below were found in one sample sequenced in a study of blood T cell repertoires in COVID-19. Clones were read by immunoSEQ multiplex PCR, and TCRdb kept only the in-frame ones, dropping some. This sample has about 210,000 clones, with about nine tenths found just once. The sequenced material came from PBMCs or T cells enriched from blood (not recorded which). Receptor source: a man aged 30 to 39 who had recovered from COVID-19.

The CDR3 loop is CASSQVSGRDNEQFF. In DNA form, the CDR3 reads TGTGCCAGCAGCCAAGTTAGCGGGAGGGACAATGAGCAGTTCTTC. This rearrangement joins TRBV4-2 to TRBJ2-1; 11 positions agree with TRBD2. The CDR3 totals 15 residues. V was clipped by 1 base and J by 5 bases; unmatched bases: 1. CDR1 and CDR2 (germline): LGHNA, YNFKEQ.

The chain links TRBV5-4 to TRBJ2-3; TRBD2 aligns across 11 bases. CDR1 and CDR2 from the germline V gene are SGHNT and YYREEE (reference sequence). Losses at the gene ends were 4 bases for V and 2 bases for J; bases not matched to a gene: 9. The CDR3 is 17 amino acids. CDR3 loop: CASSRMLAGGSTDTQYF. The CDR3 DNA reads TGTGCCAGCAGCAGGATGCTAGCGGGGGGATCCACAGATACGCAGTATTTT. Drawing the rest from reference TRBV5-4 and TRBJ2-3, the complete variable domain is ETGVTQSPTHLIKTRGQQVTLRCSSQSGHNTVSWYQQALGQGPQFIFQYYREEENGRGNFPPRFSGLQFPNYSSELNVNALELDDSALYLCASSRMLAGGSTDTQYFGPGTRLTVL.

The rearrangement joins TRBV11-2 to TRBJ2-7; TRBD1 agrees at 10 bases. The V gene end was trimmed by 3 bases and the J gene end by 3 bases; junction bases not matched to a gene: 2. The V gene's germline CDR1 is SGHAT and CDR2 FQNNGV. The CDR3 totals 14 residues. In DNA, the CDR3 is TGTGCCAGCAGCTTTGGGACAGGGGACTACGAGCAGTACTTC. This encodes CASSFGTGDYEQYF.

The chain combines TRBV7-9 with TRBJ1-5; TRBD1 aligns across 11 bases. Per the germline V gene, CDR1 is SEHNR and CDR2 is FQNEAQ (reference sequence). Germline trimming cut 0 bases from V and 7 bases from J; bases unmatched to any gene: 11. The CDR3 has 18 residues. CDR3 amino acids: CASSLAPPGQGAKQPQHF. As DNA, the CDR3 is TGTGCCAGCAGCTTAGCGCCGCCAGGACAGGGGGCGAAACAGCCCCAGCATTTT.

Here the CDR3 reads CASSEAENQPQHF. Written as DNA, the CDR3 is TGCGCCAGCAGCGAGGCAGAAAATCAGCCCCAGCATTTT. V gene TRBV5-1 combines with J gene TRBJ1-5; unclear D gene. Germline V gives CDR1 SGHRS, CDR2 YFSETQ. The V gene lost 4 bases and the J gene lost 4 bases, with 9 bases spanning the gap. The CDR3 has 13 amino acids.

The CDR3 spells CAISEGQEETQYF. DNA for the CDR3: TGTGCCATCAGTGAGGGACAGGAAGAGACCCAGTACTTC. The chain uses TRBV10-3 and TRBJ2-5; 7 positions agree with TRBD1. V was pared by 2 bases and J by 3 bases, with 0 bases of the junction left unmatched. Germline V gene sequence: CDR1 ENHRY, CDR2 SYGVKD. The CDR3 extends over 13 amino acids.

The gene calls are TRBV7-2 and TRBJ1-4; 7 nucleotides agree with TRBD1. In germline, CDR1 is SGHTA, CDR2 FQGNSA. The CDR3 sequence is 14 residues long. V lost 5 bases to trimming and J lost 4 bases; unmatched junction nucleotides: 4. The DNA of the CDR3 is TGTGCCAGCAGCCTGGGACAGAATAATGAAAAACTGTTTTTT. It codes for CASSLGQNNEKLFF.

The J gene is TRBJ2-4, the V gene TRBV4-3; possibly TRBD2 for D (6 bases). Germline lookup yields CDR1 LGHNA and CDR2 YSLEER. The CDR3 runs 15 residues. The V end lost 3 bases, the J end lost 4 bases, and 13 bases lay between the germline ends. Here the CDR3 DNA reads TGCGCCAGCAGCCAGGATCTAGCGCAAAAAAACATTCAGTACTTC. This encodes CASSQDLAQKNIQYF.

The chain recombines TRBV27 with TRBJ2-3; unclear D gene. This CDR3 contains 16 residues. The V end was cut by 4 bases, the J end by 6 bases, with 20 bases between. Germline CDR1 is MNHEY and CDR2 is SMNVEV (reference sequence). This CDR3 reads CASSSGLGRHADTQYF. The CDR3 DNA reads TGTGCCAGCAGTTCAGGTCTGGGTCGGCACGCGGATACGCAGTATTTT.

The chain combines TRBV12-5 with TRBJ2-2; TRBD2 aligns across 7 bases. J gave up 1 base and V 3 bases, and 11 bases lay outside the gene matches. This CDR3 spans 18 amino acids. CDR1 and CDR2 (germline): LGHNT, FRNRAP. The CDR3 nucleotides are TGTGCTAGTGGTTTTGGGCTAGCGGACCAGCTGAACACCGGGGAGCTGTTTTTT. Its translation is CASGFGLADQLNTGELFF.

The CDR3 loop is CASSYSEQVNEKLFF. As DNA, the CDR3 is TGTGCCAGCAGTTACTCCGAGCAGGTGAATGAAAAACTGTTTTTT. This chain uses TRBV6-5 with TRBJ1-4; D is unclear. CDR3 length: 15 amino acids. Trimming pared 0 bases from V and 5 bases from J, leaving 10 bases between. CDR1 and CDR2 from the germline V gene are MNHEY and SVGAGI.

This chain connects TRBV30 to TRBJ2-1, with 7 bases identical to TRBD1. Trimming cost V 8 bases and J 0 bases; bases outside gene matches: 4. Germline V gene data show CDR1 as GTSNPN and CDR2 as SVGIG (reference sequence). The CDR3 spans 13 residues. The CDR3: CAQGQSSYNEQFF. CDR3 bases: TGTGCCCAGGGACAGAGCTCCTACAATGAGCAGTTCTTC.

This clone is a singleton in its sample. DNA for the CDR3: TGTGCCAGCAGCTTTGGGACAGGGGGCAATCAGCCCCAGCATTTT. As protein: CASSFGTGGNQPQHF. The chain carries TRBV3-1 (or the pseudogene TRBV3-2) and TRBJ1-5; 10 bases line up with TRBD1. The germline CDR1 and CDR2 sequences are LGHDT and YNNKEL (reference sequence). This CDR3 is 15 amino acids long. V shed 5 bases, J shed 2 bases, and the junction held 3 bases outside the gene matches.

V and J are TRBV30 and TRBJ2-7; tentative D call: TRBD1 (6 bases). Trimming took off 4 bases at V and 7 bases at J, with 23 bases between the two ends. The CDR3 has 15 residues. Germline V lookup: CDR1 GTSNPN, CDR2 SVGIG (reference sequence). The CDR3 is CAWTKERGGFGEQYF. The CDR3 DNA sequence: TGTGCCTGGACGAAGGAAAGAGGGGGATTCGGGGAGCAGTACTTC.

This sequence joins TRBV5-4 and TRBJ2-7; TRBD1 is a possible D gene (6 bases). This CDR3 is 13 amino acids long. The V and J ends lost 1 base and 7 bases respectively, with 12 bases between them. The germline gives CDR1 SGHNT, CDR2 YYREEE (reference sequence). CDR3 region: CASSLLGAREQYF. Here the CDR3 DNA reads TGTGCCAGCAGCTTGTTGGGGGCGCGAGAGCAGTACTTC.

This clone was found once. The chain carries TRBV4-1 and TRBJ2-3, with 10 positions matching TRBD1. The CDR3 runs to 14 residues. V shed 6 bases and J 4 bases; nucleotides not matched to a gene: 4. Germline V CDR1 and CDR2: MGHRA, YSYEKL. CDR3 DNA sequence: TGCGCCAGCAGTTCCGGGACAGGGGCAGATACGCAGTATTTT. Its translation: CASSSGTGADTQYF.

The rearrangement joins TRBV6-5 to TRBJ2-2; 11 bases align to TRBD2. The CDR3 is 15 amino acids. Looked up from germline, CDR1 is MNHEY and CDR2 is SVGAGI. V shed 5 bases and J 4 bases; nucleotides not matched to a gene: 3. The CDR3 loop reads CASSNLAGGTGELFF. CDR3 DNA sequence: TGTGCCAGCAGTAATCTAGCGGGGGGCACCGGGGAGCTGTTTTTT.

CDR3 bases: TGTGCCAGCAGTCCCCCTGGACAGGGCAGGACTGAAGCTTTCTTT. Translated, it gives CASSPPGQGRTEAFF. The chain is built from TRBV27 and TRBJ1-1; 8 bases are a match to TRBD1. Unmatched junction bases numbered 10, after V lost 5 bases and J lost 5 bases. Per the germline V gene, CDR1 is MNHEY and CDR2 is SMNVEV (reference sequence). CDR3 size: 15 residues.

This chain connects TRBV7-2 to TRBJ1-1; D not resolved. Trimming removed 0 bases from V and 1 base from J, with 6 bases in between. This CDR3 contains 14 residues. Germline V gene lookup returns CDR1 SGHTA and CDR2 FQGNSA. CDR3 in amino acids: CASSLAPGNTEAFF. CDR3 nucleotide sequence: TGTGCCAGCAGCTTAGCTCCGGGGAACACTGAAGCTTTCTTT.

The genes are TRBV10-3 and TRBJ1-1, with no clear D. The CDR3 contains 11 residues. Germline CDR1 and CDR2: ENHRY and SYGVKD. The ends were cut back, 4 bases at V and 4 bases at J, with 4 bases in the middle. The CDR3 protein is CAISGSTEAFF. CDR3 coding DNA: TGTGCCATCAGTGGGAGCACTGAAGCTTTCTTT.